One sample yielded the 16 T cell receptor beta chains listed below, sequenced in a study of T cell repertoires in cytomegalovirus infection. These receptors' targets are unknown. MiXCR, applied by TCRdb to the reads, yields one record per CDR3 protein. The profile shows 750,000 to 900,000 distinct CDR3 sequences, about 29% of them singletons. Sequenced here: cultured CD8+ T cells from PBMCs, sampled from culture after CMV antigen stimulation. These receptor sequences come from a human donor in good health (CMV status not recorded). Some clones in this sample may be carry-over from other donors' samples.

The chain combines TRBV7-2 with TRBJ2-5; TRBD1 aligns across 10 bases. The germline CDR1 and CDR2 sequences are SGHTA and FQGNSA. This CDR3 contains 16 residues. With V trimmed by 3 bases and J by 5 bases, 9 bases remained unmatched. The CDR3 bases are TGTGCCAGCAGCTTGGAGCGGACAGGGGGACAGGAGACCCAGTACTTC. This encodes CASSLERTGGQETQYF.

The J gene is TRBJ2-5, the V gene TRBV12-3 or TRBV12-4, with 9 bases aligning to TRBD1. The CDR3 is 17 residues long. J gave up 5 bases and V 0 bases, and 10 bases lay outside the gene matches. This CDR3 reads CASSLALSGTGQETQYF. The CDR3 region has the DNA TGTGCCAGCAGTTTAGCGCTATCCGGGACAGGGCAGGAGACCCAGTACTTC.

This clonotype was seen ten or more times. This sequence joins TRBV7-2 and TRBJ2-1; TRBD2 matches 7 bases. V was clipped by 2 bases and J by 4 bases; unmatched bases: 8. CDR1 SGHTA and CDR2 FQGNSA come from the germline V gene. This CDR3 spans 16 amino acids. Written as DNA, the CDR3 is TGTGCCAGCAGCTTATTTAGGCAGGGAGGGTACAATGAGCAGTTCTTC. Its translation: CASSLFRQGGYNEQFF.

This clonotype showed up just a few times. The chain's CDR3 is CASSLEVLGETQYF. CDR3 sequence (DNA): TGTGCCAGCAGCTTAGAGGTCCTAGGAGAGACCCAGTACTTC. The V and J genes are TRBV7-9 and TRBJ2-5; D not certain. V was clipped by 1 base and J by 4 bases, with 10 bases between them. This CDR3 spans 14 amino acids. Germline CDR1 and CDR2: SEHNR and FQNEAQ (reference sequence).

The chain uses TRBV19 and TRBJ1-2; maybe TRBD1 (6 bases). V was clipped by 8 bases and J by 1 base, with 8 bases between them. The CDR3 is made up of 12 amino acids. The germline CDR1 and CDR2 sequences are LNHDA and SQIVND (reference sequence). CDR3 residues: CASRQVNYGYTF. CDR3 sequence (DNA): TGTGCCAGTCGACAGGTTAACTATGGCTACACCTTC.

V and J are TRBV6-5 and TRBJ2-1; TRBD1 is a possible D gene (6 bases). The ends were cut back, 6 bases at V and 3 bases at J, with 12 bases in the middle. Germline V gene lookup returns CDR1 MNHEY and CDR2 SVGAGI. The CDR3 is 14 residues long. CDR3 in amino acids: CASRIRGHYNEQFF. The CDR3 DNA reads TGTGCCAGCAGGATCAGGGGTCACTACAATGAGCAGTTCTTC.

This clonotype has only a few counts. V usage is TRBV27 and J usage is TRBJ1-6; D ambiguous. This CDR3 is built from 14 residues. CDR1 is MNHEY, CDR2 SMNVEV, per germline (reference sequence). Trimming removed 0 bases at V and 8 bases at J, with 8 bases between. The CDR3 protein is CASSLSSRYSPLHF. The CDR3 coding sequence is TGTGCCAGCAGTTTATCCTCTAGGTATTCACCCCTCCACTTT.

This clonotype was detected many times. V usage is TRBV6-1 and J usage is TRBJ2-1; TRBD1 is a possible D gene (6 bases). The V and J ends lost 2 bases and 9 bases respectively, with 11 bases between them. Germline V lookup: CDR1 MNHNS, CDR2 SASEGT. This CDR3 is 13 amino acids long. CDR3 DNA sequence: TGTGCCAGCAGTGAACGGGGCAGGGGTGAGCAGTTCTTC. Protein: CASSERGRGEQFF.

The chain joins TRBV4-1 to TRBJ1-4; unclear D gene. V was pared by 7 bases and J by 2 bases, with 11 bases between. The CDR3 length is 14 residues. The germline gives CDR1 MGHRA, CDR2 YSYEKL. DNA of the CDR3: TGCGCCAGCACCTTGACGGATACTAATGAAAAACTGTTTTTT. Its protein is CASTLTDTNEKLFF.

In this sample, this clonotype turned up a few times. The chain links TRBV6-2 or TRBV6-3 to TRBJ2-1; tentatively, D is TRBD1 or TRBD2 (5 bases each). Germline lookup yields CDR1 MNHEY and CDR2 SVGEGT. CDR3 length: 15 amino acids. Trimming left V 0 bases short and J 4 bases short, with 10 bases between. The DNA for the CDR3 is TGTGCCAGCAGTTACTCGAACGGGGCATACAATGAGCAGTTCTTC. Its translation is CASSYSNGAYNEQFF.

V and J are TRBV12-5 and TRBJ1-1, with 7 bases that match TRBD1. Germline CDR1 LGHNT, CDR2 FRNRAP. There are 14 residues in the CDR3. With V trimmed by 7 bases and J by 3 bases, 8 bases remained unmatched. CDR3 coding DNA: TGTGCTAGTGCCCCCGGAGGGGGCTACACTGAAGCTTTCTTT. It yields the protein CASAPGGGYTEAFF. Looking up the rest from reference TRBV12-5 and TRBJ1-1 gives the full variable domain: DARVTQTPRHKVTEMGQEVTMRCQPILGHNTVFWYRQTMMQGLELLAYFRNRAPLDDSGMPKDRFSAEMPDATLATLKIQPSEPRDSAVYFCASAPGGGYTEAFFGQGTRLTVV.

The V gene is TRBV9, the J gene TRBJ2-5; 11 bases fit TRBD1. Germline values: CDR1 SGDLS, CDR2 YYNGEE. V trimming: 0 bases; J trimming: 5 bases; junction bases outside the gene matches: 6. The CDR3 has 16 residues. The CDR3 protein is CASSVDGTGGWETQYF. The CDR3, as DNA: TGTGCCAGCAGCGTAGATGGGACAGGGGGTTGGGAGACCCAGTACTTC.

This clonotype has just a few counts. The rearrangement uses TRBV5-4 and TRBJ1-2, with D uncertain. Trimming shortened V by 3 bases and J by 4 bases, and 19 bases separated the two germline ends. The CDR3 has 16 residues. Germline CDR1 reads SGHNT; CDR2 reads YYREEE (reference sequence). CDR3 sequence (DNA): TGTGCCAGCAGCTCGATGGACTACCCGGTCTCCTATGGCTACACCTTC. It translates to CASSSMDYPVSYGYTF.

V gene TRBV4-1 combines with J gene TRBJ1-5; no reliable D call. The CDR3 is 14 amino acids. V was cut by 1 base and J by 3 bases, with 7 bases left in between. CDR1 MGHRA and CDR2 YSYEKL come from the germline V gene. CDR3 residues: CASSQGGNNQPQHF. CDR3 in DNA: TGCGCCAGCAGCCAAGGGGGTAACAATCAGCCCCAGCATTTT.

The CDR3: CASSLSTRGAFF. DNA for the CDR3: TGTGCCAGCAGTTTATCGACCCGAGGAGCTTTCTTT. The chain uses TRBV27 and TRBJ1-1, with unresolved D. Germline lookup yields CDR1 MNHEY and CDR2 SMNVEV (reference sequence). This CDR3 contains 12 residues. V shed 0 bases and J shed 10 bases, with 9 bases lying between them.

The genes are TRBV28 and TRBJ1-5; D gene ambiguous. V lost 3 bases, J lost 4 bases, and 13 bases lay in between. Germline assignment: CDR1 MDHEN and CDR2 SYDVKM. The CDR3 covers 15 residues. In DNA form, the CDR3 reads TGTGCCAGCAGTTTGAGGTCAGATCTGAATCAGCCCCAGCATTTT. Encoded protein: CASSLRSDLNQPQHF.